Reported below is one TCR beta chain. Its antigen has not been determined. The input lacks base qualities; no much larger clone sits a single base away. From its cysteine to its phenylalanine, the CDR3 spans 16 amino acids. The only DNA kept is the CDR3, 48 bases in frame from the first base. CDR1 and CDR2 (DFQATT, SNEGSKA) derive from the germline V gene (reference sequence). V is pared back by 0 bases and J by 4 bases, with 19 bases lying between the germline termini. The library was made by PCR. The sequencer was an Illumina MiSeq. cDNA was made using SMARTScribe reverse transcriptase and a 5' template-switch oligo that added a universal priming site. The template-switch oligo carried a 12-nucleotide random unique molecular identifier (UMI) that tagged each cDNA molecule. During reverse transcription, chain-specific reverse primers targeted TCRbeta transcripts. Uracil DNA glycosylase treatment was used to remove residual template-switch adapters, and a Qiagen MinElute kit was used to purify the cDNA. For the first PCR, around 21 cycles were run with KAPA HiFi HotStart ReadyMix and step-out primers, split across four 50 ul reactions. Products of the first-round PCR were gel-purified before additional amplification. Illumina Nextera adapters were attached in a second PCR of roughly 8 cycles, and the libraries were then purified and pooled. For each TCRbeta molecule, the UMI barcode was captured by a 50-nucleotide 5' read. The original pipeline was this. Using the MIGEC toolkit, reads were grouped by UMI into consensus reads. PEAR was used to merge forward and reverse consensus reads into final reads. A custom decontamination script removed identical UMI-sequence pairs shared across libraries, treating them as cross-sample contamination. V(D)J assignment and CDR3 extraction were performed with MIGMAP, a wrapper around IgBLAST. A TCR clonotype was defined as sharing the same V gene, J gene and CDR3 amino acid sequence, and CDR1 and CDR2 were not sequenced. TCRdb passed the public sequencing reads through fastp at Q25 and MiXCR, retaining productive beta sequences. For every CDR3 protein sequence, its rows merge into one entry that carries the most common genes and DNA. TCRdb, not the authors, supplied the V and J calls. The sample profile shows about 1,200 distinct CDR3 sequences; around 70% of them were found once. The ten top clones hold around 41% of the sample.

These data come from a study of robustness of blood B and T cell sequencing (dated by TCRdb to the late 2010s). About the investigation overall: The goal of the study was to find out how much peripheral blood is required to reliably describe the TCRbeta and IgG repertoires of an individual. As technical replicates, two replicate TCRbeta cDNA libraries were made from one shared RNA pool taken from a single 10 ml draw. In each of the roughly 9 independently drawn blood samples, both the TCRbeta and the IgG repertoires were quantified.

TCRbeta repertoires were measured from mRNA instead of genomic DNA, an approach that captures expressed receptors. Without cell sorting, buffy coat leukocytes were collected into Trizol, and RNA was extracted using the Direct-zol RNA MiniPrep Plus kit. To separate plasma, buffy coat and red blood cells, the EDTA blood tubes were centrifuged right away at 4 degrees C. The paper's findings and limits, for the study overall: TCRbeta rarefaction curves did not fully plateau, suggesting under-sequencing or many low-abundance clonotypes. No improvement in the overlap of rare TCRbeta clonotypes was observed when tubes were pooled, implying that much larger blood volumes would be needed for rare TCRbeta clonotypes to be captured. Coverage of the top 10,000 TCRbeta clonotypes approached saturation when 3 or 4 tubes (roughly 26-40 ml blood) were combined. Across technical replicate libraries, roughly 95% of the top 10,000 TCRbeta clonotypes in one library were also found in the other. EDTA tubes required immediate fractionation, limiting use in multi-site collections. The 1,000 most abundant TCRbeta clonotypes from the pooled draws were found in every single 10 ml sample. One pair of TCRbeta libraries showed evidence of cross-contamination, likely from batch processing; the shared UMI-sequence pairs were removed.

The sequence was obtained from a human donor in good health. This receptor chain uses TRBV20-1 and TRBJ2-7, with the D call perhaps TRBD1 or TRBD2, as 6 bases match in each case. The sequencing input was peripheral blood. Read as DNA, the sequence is TGCAGTGCTAGAGATCCGTTGGGGGGCCGCCCATACGAGCAGTACTTC. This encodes CSARDPLGGRPYEQYF.